The entry that follows covers one T cell receptor beta chain sequence. CDR1 and CDR2 from the germline V gene are LNHNV and YYDKDF (reference sequence). Trimming left V 0 bases short and J 1 base short, with 9 bases between. The CDR3 totals 16 residues. TCRdb redid the calling of the 5' RACE reads with MiXCR, one entry per CDR3 protein. Of 610,000 or so distinct CDR3 sequences in the sample, 9% to 15% were seen once. This entry belongs to a study of T cells after yellow fever vaccination. This sample comprised PBMCs, obtained on the day of the yellow fever booster vaccination. This rearrangement joins TRBV15 to TRBJ1-4, with D maybe TRBD1 (6 bases). This receptor was taken from a man aged 25-45 years who received the YFV17D yellow fever vaccine. The CDR3 is CATSREEGGTNEKLFF. The CDR3 nucleotides are TGTGCCACCAGCAGAGAGGAGGGGGGAACTAATGAAAAACTGTTTTTT.